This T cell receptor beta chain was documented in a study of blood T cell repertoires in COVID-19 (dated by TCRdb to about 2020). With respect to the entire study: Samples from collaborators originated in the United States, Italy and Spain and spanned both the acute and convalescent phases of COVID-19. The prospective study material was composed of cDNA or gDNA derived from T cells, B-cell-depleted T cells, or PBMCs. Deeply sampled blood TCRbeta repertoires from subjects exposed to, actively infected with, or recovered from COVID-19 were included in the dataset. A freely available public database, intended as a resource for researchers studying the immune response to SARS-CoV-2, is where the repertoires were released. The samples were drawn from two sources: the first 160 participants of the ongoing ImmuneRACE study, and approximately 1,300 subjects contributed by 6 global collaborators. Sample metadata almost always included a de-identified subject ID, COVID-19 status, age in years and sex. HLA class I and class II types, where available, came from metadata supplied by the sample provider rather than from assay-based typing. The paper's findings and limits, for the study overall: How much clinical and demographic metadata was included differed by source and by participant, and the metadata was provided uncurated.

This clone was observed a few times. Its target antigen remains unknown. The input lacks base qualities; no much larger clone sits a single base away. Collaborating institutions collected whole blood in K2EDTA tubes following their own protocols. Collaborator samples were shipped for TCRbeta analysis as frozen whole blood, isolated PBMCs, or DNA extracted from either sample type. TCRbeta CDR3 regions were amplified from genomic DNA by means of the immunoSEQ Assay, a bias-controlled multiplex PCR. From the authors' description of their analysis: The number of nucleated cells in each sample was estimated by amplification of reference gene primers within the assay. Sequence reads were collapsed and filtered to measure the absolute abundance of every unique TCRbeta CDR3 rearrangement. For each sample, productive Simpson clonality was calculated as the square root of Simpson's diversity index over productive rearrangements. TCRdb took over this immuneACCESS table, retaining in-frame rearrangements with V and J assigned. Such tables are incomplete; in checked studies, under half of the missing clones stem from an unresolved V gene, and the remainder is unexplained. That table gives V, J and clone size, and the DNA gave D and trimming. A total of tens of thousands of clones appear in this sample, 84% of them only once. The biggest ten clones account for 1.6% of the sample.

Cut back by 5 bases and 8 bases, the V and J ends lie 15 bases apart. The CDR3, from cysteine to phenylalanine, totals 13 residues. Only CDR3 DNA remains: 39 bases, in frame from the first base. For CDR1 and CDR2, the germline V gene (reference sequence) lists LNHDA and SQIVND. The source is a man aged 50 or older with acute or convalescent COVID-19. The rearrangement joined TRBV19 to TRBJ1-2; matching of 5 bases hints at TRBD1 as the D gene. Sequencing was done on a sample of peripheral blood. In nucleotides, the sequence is TGTGCCAGTAGTCTCGGCTCTTCAGGGGGCTACACCTTC. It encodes CASSLGSSGGYTF. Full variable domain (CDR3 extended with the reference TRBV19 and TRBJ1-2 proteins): DGGITQSPKYLFRKEGQNVTLSCEQNLNHDAMYWYRQDPGQGLRLIYYSQIVNDFQKGDIAEGYSVSREKKESFPLTVTSAQKNPTAFYLCASSLGSSGGYTFGSGTRLTVV.